A single sample is the source of the 18 T cell receptor beta chains below, sequenced in a study of blood T cell repertoires in COVID-19. TCRdb's copy holds only in-frame clones and misses some; the assay was immunoSEQ multiplex PCR. The sample lists 75,000 to 100,000 clones; more than 65% were seen once. The sample taken for sequencing was peripheral blood. The origin of the receptors is a woman older than 75 with acute or convalescent COVID-19.

The V and J genes are TRBV7-6 and TRBJ2-2; no clear D gene. Germline V gene lookup returns CDR1 SGHVS and CDR2 FNYEAQ. Trimming shortened V by 0 bases and J by 4 bases, and 6 bases separated the two germline ends. This CDR3 contains 14 residues. CDR3 nucleotides: TGTGCCAGCAGCTTAGCGGCTCCCACCGGGGAGCTGTTTTTT. It specifies CASSLAAPTGELFF.

The rearrangement links TRBV28 to TRBJ1-2, with 7 bases fitting TRBD1. Germline V gene data show CDR1 as MDHEN and CDR2 as SYDVKM. The V gene end was trimmed by 7 bases and the J gene end by 4 bases; junction bases not matched to a gene: 9. This CDR3 is built from 14 residues. CDR3 DNA: TGTGCCAGCAATCATCAGGGACAGATCTATGGCTACACCTTC. It encodes CASNHQGQIYGYTF.

This chain uses TRBV6-5 with TRBJ1-6, with a weak D call TRBD1 (5 bases). This CDR3 has 15 amino acids. CDR1 is MNHEY and CDR2 is SVGAGI in the germline V gene. V lost 5 bases, J lost 10 bases, and 18 bases lay in between. CDR3 sequence reads: CASSPRREGRSPLHF. The CDR3 DNA reads TGTGCCAGCAGTCCCCGTAGGGAGGGGCGATCACCCCTCCACTTT.

The chain employs TRBV5-4 and TRBJ1-2, with D perhaps matching TRBD1 (6 bases). This CDR3 comprises 15 residues. CDR1 SGHNT and CDR2 YYREEE come from the germline V gene (reference sequence). V lost 8 bases and J 2 bases, leaving 19 bases between the germline ends. The CDR3 spells CASTGGAGRNYGYTF. The CDR3 nucleotides read TGTGCCAGTACCGGGGGGGCGGGGCGGAACTATGGCTACACCTTC.

The J gene is TRBJ1-1, the V gene TRBV5-1, with D possibly matching TRBD1 (5 bases). The CDR3 runs 15 residues. V lost 0 bases, J lost 6 bases, and 15 bases lay in between. The germline V gene has CDR1 SGHRS and CDR2 YFSETQ. The CDR3 bases are TGCGCCAGCAGCTTGGCCGCCAGAAGGGGATCTGAAGCTTTCTTT. This encodes CASSLAARRGSEAFF.

V usage is TRBV6-5 and J usage is TRBJ2-2; TRBD1 matches at 8 bases. Germline V gene data show CDR1 as MNHEY and CDR2 as SVGAGI. CDR3 size: 16 residues. V shed 1 base and J 6 bases; nucleotides not matched to a gene: 7. The CDR3 region is CASSYFPGQGPGELFF. CDR3 sequence (DNA): TGTGCCAGCAGTTACTTCCCCGGACAGGGTCCCGGGGAGCTGTTTTTT.

CDR3 region: CASRVGQAGYGYTF. CDR3 in DNA: TGTGCCAGCCGCGTAGGACAAGCCGGGTATGGCTACACCTTC. The chain recombines TRBV28 with TRBJ1-2, with D perhaps matching TRBD1 (5 bases). V lost 8 bases, J lost 5 bases, and 18 bases lay in between. The CDR3 has 14 residues. Looked up from germline, CDR1 is MDHEN and CDR2 is SYDVKM.

This clone was counted between two and nine times. The V call is TRBV5-5, the J call TRBJ2-4; a possible D gene is TRBD1 (6 bases). In germline, CDR1 is SGHKS, CDR2 YYEKEE (reference sequence). The CDR3 totals 19 residues. Trimming took off 0 bases at V and 1 base at J, with 20 bases between the two ends. DNA for the CDR3: TGTGCCAGCAGCTTGGGGAGGACAGTGAGCCCCGGGGCCAAAAACATTCAGTACTTC. This sequence encodes CASSLGRTVSPGAKNIQYF.

The chain employs TRBV15 and TRBJ1-1; tentative D call: TRBD1 (6 bases). The V gene's germline CDR1 is LNHNV and CDR2 YYDKDF (reference sequence). Trimming removed 0 bases at V and 4 bases at J, with 6 bases between. There are 13 residues in the CDR3. This CDR3 reads CATSRDRGTEAFF. Here the CDR3 DNA reads TGTGCCACCAGCAGAGACAGGGGCACTGAAGCTTTCTTT.

In its sample, this clone was seen a few times. The rearrangement links TRBV2 to TRBJ1-5; TRBD1 is a possible D gene (5 bases). Trimming left V 4 bases short and J 4 bases short, with 11 bases between. This CDR3 has 14 amino acids. The germline gives CDR1 SNHLY, CDR2 FYNNEI. This chain's CDR3 is CASSGSGKNQPQHF. The CDR3 DNA sequence: TGTGCCAGCAGTGGTTCAGGGAAAAATCAGCCCCAGCATTTT.

This sequence joins TRBV11-2 and TRBJ2-5; the match to TRBD2 covers 7 bases. The germline V gene has CDR1 SGHAT and CDR2 FQNNGV. The CDR3 length is 15 residues. V lost 5 bases to trimming and J lost 5 bases; unmatched junction nucleotides: 11. CDR3 sequence reads: CASSPGTGGRETQYF. In DNA form, the CDR3 reads TGTGCCAGCAGCCCTGGGACGGGGGGTAGGGAGACCCAGTACTTC. The whole variable domain, remainder taken from reference TRBV11-2 and TRBJ2-5, is EAGVAQSPRYKIIEKRQSVAFWCNPISGHATLYWYQQILGQGPKLLIQFQNNGVVDDSQLPKDRFSAERLKGVDSTLKIQPAKLEDSAVYLCASSPGTGGRETQYFGPGTRLLVL.

V usage is TRBV7-9 and J usage is TRBJ1-4; 7 positions agree with TRBD1. This CDR3 has 15 residues. The trim removed 2 bases at V and 5 bases at J, leaving 5 bases unmatched. Germline assignment: CDR1 SEHNR and CDR2 FQNEAQ (reference sequence). The CDR3 coding sequence is TGTGCCAGCAGCTTAACCGGGACAGACAATGAAAAACTGTTTTTT. Translated, it gives CASSLTGTDNEKLFF. Full variable domain (missing parts from reference TRBV7-9 and TRBJ1-4): DTGVSQNPRHKITKRGQNVTFRCDPISEHNRLYWYRQTLGQGPEFLTYFQNEAQLEKSRLLSDRFSAERPKGSFSTLEIQRTEQGDSAMYLCASSLTGTDNEKLFFGSGTQLSVL.

V gene TRBV20-1 combines with J gene TRBJ1-1; TRBD1 might be the D (6 bases). Germline-derived CDR1 and CDR2 are DFQATT and SNEGSKA (reference sequence). The germline V and J ends were trimmed by 5 bases and 8 bases, with 12 bases remaining between them. There are 11 residues in the CDR3. CDR3 amino acids: CSAHRRGEAFF. The CDR3 region has the DNA TGCAGTGCTCACCGCAGGGGAGAAGCTTTCTTT.

CDR3 sequence: CASSADRGFPWNQPQHF. The DNA for the CDR3 is TGTGCCAGCAGCGCAGACAGGGGATTTCCCTGGAATCAGCCCCAGCATTTT. The V and J genes are TRBV7-2 and TRBJ1-5; 8 positions agree with TRBD1. Unmatched junction bases numbered 13, after V lost 5 bases and J lost 4 bases. CDR1 is SGHTA and CDR2 is FQGNSA in the germline V gene. The CDR3 length is 17 residues.

The CDR3 coding sequence is TGCAGCGTTTCGACAGGGGGGCCCTATGGCTACACCTTC. Translating gives CSVSTGGPYGYTF. This chain connects TRBV29-1 to TRBJ1-2; 9 nucleotides agree with TRBD1. The CDR3 is 13 residues long. Trimming took 5 bases from V and 4 from J; bases not matched to a gene: 5. Germline-derived CDR1 and CDR2 are SQVTM and ANQGSEA.

As to this clone: Different DNA sequences within this sample yield the same CDR3. The chain is built from TRBV19 and TRBJ1-5, with 8 bases aligning to TRBD1. The CDR3 spans 14 residues. V shed 5 bases, J shed 2 bases, and the junction held 2 bases outside the gene matches. Germline V gives CDR1 LNHDA, CDR2 SQIVND (reference sequence). CDR3 DNA sequence: TGTGCCAGTAGTGGACAGGGAGGCAATCAGCCCCAGCATTTT. Its protein product is CASSGQGGNQPQHF.

The chain joins TRBV7-3 to TRBJ1-1; maybe TRBD1 (6 bases). Germline loops: CDR1 SGHTA, CDR2 FQGTGA. The CDR3 has 14 residues. V was cut by 4 bases and J by 1 base, with 10 bases left in between. In DNA form, the CDR3 reads TGTGCCAGCAGCTGGGGGCAGCAGAACACTGAAGCTTTCTTT. Translation: CASSWGQQNTEAFF. Variable domain in full (rest from reference TRBV7-3 and TRBJ1-1): GAGVSQTPSNKVTEKGKYVELRCDPISGHTALYWYRQSLGQGPEFLIYFQGTGAADDSGLPNDRFFAVRPEGSVSTLKIQRTERGDSAVYLCASSWGQQNTEAFFGQGTRLTVV.

This chain joins TRBV5-1 and TRBJ2-3; 14 bases are a match to TRBD2. CDR1 and CDR2 from the germline V gene are SGHRS and YFSETQ. This CDR3 region has 17 residues. Trimming cost V 4 bases and J 0 bases; bases outside gene matches: 4. The CDR3 loop is CASSPGLAGGSTDTQYF. The CDR3 DNA reads TGCGCCAGCAGCCCTGGACTAGCGGGGGGTAGCACAGATACGCAGTATTTT.